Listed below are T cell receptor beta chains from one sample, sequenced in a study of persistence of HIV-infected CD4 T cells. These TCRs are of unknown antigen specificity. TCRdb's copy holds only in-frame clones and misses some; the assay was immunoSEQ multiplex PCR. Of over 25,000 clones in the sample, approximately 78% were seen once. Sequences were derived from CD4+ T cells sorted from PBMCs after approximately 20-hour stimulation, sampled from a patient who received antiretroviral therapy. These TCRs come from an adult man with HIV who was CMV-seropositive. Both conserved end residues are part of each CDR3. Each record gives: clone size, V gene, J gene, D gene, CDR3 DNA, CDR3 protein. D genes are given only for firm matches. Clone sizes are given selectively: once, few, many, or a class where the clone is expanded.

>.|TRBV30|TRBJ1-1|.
TGTGCCTGGACTGCACCGGGGGCGTGGGGCACTGAAGCTTTCTTT
CAWTAPGAWGTEAFF
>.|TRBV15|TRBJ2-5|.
TGTGCCACCAGCAGAGCCTCGGGGGAGGCCGGGACCCAGTACTTC
CATSRASGEAGTQYF
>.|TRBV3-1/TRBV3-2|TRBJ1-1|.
TGTGCCAGCAGCCAAGAGCCCGGACGGGTGAACACTGAAGCTTTCTTT
CASSQEPGRVNTEAFF
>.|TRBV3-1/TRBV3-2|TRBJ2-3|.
TGTGCCAGCAGCCGGGAAGATACGCAGTATTTT
CASSREDTQYF
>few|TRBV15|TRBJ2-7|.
TGTGCCACCAGCAGAGATCGGGGGAGTTACGAGCAGTACTTC
CATSRDRGSYEQYF
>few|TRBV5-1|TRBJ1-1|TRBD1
TGCGCCAGCAGCTACGGGACAGGGGGACCTGAAGCTTTCTTT
CASSYGTGGPEAFF
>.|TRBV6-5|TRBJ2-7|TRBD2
TGTGCCAGCAGTTACTCTGCGGGGGGCCATTCCTACGAGCAGTACTTC
CASSYSAGGHSYEQYF
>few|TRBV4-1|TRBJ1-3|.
TGCGCCAGCAGCTACAGATCGGGAAACACCATATATTTT
CASSYRSGNTIYF
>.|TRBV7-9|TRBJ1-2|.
TGTGCCAGCAGCTTGCAGGGTTTAGCTAACTATGGCTACACCTTC
CASSLQGLANYGYTF
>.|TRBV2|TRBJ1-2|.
TGTGCCAGCAGTGAAGGCAGGGCGGCCGGCTACACCTTC
CASSEGRAAGYTF
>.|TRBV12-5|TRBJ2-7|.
TGTGCTAGTGGTTCTACCTCGGGGGCTGTCTACGAGCAGTACTTC
CASGSTSGAVYEQYF
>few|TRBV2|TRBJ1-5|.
TGTGCCAGCACCCCGGAAGGGGGACAGCCCCAGCATTTT
CASTPEGGQPQHF
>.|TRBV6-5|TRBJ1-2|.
TGTGCCAGCACCGAAGGGACGGTTTATGGCTACACCTTC
CASTEGTVYGYTF
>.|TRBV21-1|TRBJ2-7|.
TGTGCCAGCAGCAAAGCGTGCGCTACAGAGCAGTACTTC
CASSKACATEQYF
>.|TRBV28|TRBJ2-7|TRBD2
TGTGCCAGCAATCCGGGACTAGCGGGAATCTACGAGCAGTACTTC
CASNPGLAGIYEQYF
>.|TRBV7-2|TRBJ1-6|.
TGTGCCAGCAGCTTAGTGTTGTTGGGCAGGGAGGCTTCACCCCTCCACTTT
CASSLVLLGREASPLHF
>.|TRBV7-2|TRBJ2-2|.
TGTGCCAGCAGCTTAGGTTGGGCGGGCCCCCCGAACCCCGGGGAGCTGTTTTTT
CASSLGWAGPPNPGELFF
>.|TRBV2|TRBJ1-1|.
TGTGCCAGCTCAAGGGGGATAAGAGACACTGAAGCTTTCTTT
CASSRGIRDTEAFF